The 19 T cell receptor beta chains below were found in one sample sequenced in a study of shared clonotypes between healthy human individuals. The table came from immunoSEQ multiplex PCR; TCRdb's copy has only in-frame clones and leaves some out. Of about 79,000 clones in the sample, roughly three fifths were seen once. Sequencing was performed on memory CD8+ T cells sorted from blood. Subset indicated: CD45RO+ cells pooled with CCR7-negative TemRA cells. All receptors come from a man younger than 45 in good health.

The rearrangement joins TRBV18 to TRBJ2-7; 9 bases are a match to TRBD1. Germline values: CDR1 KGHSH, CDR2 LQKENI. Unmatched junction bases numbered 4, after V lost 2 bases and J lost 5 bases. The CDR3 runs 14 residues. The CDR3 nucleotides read TGTGCCAGCTCACCAAATACAGGGGGCGACGAGCAGTACTTC. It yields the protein CASSPNTGGDEQYF.

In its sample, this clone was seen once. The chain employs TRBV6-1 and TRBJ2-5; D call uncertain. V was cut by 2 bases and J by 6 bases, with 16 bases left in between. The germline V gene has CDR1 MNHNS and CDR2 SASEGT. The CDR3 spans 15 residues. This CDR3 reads CASSEYRTGDKTQYF. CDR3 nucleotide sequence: TGTGCCAGCAGTGAATACCGGACCGGAGATAAGACCCAGTACTTC.

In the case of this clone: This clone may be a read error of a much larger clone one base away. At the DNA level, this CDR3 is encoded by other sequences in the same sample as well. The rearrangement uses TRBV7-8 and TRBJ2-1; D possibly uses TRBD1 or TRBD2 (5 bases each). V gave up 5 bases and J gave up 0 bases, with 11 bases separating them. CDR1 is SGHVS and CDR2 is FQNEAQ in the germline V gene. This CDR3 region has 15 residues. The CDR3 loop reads CASSPGPSSYNEQFF. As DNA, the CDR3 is TGTGCCAGCAGCCCGGGACCGAGCTCCTACAATGAGCAGTTCTTC.

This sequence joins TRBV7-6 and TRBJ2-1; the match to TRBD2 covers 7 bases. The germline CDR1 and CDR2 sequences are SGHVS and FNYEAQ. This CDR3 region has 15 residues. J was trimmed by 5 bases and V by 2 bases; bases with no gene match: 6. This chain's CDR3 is CASSLYLAGNNEQFF. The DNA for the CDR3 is TGTGCCAGCAGCTTATACTTAGCGGGTAACAATGAGCAGTTCTTC.

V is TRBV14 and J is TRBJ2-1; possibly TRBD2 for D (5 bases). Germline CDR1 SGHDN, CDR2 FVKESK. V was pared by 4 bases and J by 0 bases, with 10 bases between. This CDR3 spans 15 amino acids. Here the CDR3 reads CASSLIASSYNEQFF. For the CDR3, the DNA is TGTGCCAGCAGCCTCATAGCGAGCTCCTACAATGAGCAGTTCTTC.

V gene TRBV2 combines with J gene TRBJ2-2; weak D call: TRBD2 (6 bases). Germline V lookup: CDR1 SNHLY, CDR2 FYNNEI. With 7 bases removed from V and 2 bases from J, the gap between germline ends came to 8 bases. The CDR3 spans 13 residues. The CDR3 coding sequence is TGTGCCAGCAACGCGGGAAACACCGGGGAGCTGTTTTTT. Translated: CASNAGNTGELFF.

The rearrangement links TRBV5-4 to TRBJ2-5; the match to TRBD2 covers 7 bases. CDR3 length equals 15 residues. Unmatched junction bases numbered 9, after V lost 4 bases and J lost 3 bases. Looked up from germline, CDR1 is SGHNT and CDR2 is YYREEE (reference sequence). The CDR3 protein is CASSPLSGIEETQYF. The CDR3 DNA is TGTGCCAGCAGCCCCCTGAGCGGGATTGAAGAGACCCAGTACTTC.

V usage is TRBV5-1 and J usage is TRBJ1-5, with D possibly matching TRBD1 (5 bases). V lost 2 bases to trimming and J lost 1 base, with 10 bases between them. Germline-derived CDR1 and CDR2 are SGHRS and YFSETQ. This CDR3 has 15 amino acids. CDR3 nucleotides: TGCGCCAGCAGCTTACTGCCAGGGAGCAATCAGCCCCAGCATTTT. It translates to CASSLLPGSNQPQHF. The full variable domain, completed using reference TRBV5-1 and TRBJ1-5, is KAGVTQTPRYLIKTRGQQVTLSCSPISGHRSVSWYQQTPGQGLQFLFEYFSETQRNKGNFPGRFSGRQFSNSRSEMNVSTLELGDSALYLCASSLLPGSNQPQHFGDGTRLSIL.

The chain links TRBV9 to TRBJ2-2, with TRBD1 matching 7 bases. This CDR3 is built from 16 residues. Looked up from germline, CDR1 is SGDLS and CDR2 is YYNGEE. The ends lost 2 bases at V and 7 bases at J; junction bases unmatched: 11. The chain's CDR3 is CASSVGAATGFGELFF. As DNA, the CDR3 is TGTGCCAGCAGCGTCGGAGCGGCGACAGGGTTCGGGGAGCTGTTTTTT.

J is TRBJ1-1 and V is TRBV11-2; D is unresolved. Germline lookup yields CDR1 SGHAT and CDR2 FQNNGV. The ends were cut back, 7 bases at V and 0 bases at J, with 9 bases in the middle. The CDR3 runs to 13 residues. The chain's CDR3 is CASNLQMNTEAFF. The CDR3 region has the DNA TGTGCCAGCAACCTACAGATGAACACTGAAGCTTTCTTT.

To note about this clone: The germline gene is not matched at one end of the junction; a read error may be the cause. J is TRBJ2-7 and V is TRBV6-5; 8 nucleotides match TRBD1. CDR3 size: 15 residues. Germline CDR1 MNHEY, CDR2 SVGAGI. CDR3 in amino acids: CASSYQGQANYGQYF. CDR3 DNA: TGTGCCAGCAGTTACCAGGGACAGGCGAACTACGGGCAGTACTTC.

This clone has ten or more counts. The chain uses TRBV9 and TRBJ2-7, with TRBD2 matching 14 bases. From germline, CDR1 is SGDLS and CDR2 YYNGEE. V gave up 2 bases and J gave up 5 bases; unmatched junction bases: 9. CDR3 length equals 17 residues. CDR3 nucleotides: TGTGCCAGCAGCGTCCAGATGGGACTAGCGGGAGACCACGAGCAGTACTTC. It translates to CASSVQMGLAGDHEQYF.

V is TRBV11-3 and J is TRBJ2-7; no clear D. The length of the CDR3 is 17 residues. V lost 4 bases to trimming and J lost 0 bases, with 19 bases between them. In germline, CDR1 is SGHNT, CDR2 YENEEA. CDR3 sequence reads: CASSSNVPSSGSYEQYF. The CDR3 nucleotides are TGTGCCAGCAGCTCTAATGTCCCCAGCTCGGGCTCCTACGAGCAGTACTTC.

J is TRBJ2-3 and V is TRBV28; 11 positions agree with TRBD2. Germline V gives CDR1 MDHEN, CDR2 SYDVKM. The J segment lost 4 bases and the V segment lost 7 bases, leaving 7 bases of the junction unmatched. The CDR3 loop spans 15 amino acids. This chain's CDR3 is CASTILAGVADTQYF. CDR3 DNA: TGTGCCAGCACTATACTAGCGGGAGTCGCAGATACGCAGTATTTT.

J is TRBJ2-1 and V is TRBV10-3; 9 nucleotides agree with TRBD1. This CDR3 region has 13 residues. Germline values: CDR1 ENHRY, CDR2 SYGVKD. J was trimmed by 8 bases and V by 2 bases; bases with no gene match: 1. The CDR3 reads CAISEGQGYEQFF. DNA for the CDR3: TGTGCCATCAGTGAGGGACAGGGGTATGAGCAGTTCTTC.

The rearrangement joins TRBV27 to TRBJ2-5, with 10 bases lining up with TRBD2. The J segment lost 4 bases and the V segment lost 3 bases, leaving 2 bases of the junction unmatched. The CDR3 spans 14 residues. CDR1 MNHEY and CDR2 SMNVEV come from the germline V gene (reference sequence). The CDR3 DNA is TGTGCCAGCAGTTTCCGACTAGCGGGAGAGACCCAGTACTTC. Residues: CASSFRLAGETQYF.

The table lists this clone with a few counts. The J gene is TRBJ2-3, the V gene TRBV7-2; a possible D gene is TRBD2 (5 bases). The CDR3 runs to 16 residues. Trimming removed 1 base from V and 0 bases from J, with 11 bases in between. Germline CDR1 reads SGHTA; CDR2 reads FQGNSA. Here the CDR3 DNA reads TGTGCCAGCAGCTTAGGAGCGGTACTTAGCACAGATACGCAGTATTTT. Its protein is CASSLGAVLSTDTQYF.

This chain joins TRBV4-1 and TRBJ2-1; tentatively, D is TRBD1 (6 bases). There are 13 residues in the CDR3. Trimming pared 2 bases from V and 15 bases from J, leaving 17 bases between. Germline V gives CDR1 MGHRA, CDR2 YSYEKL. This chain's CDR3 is CASSQLPGQVRFF. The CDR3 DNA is TGCGCCAGCAGCCAACTTCCGGGACAAGTTAGGTTCTTC.

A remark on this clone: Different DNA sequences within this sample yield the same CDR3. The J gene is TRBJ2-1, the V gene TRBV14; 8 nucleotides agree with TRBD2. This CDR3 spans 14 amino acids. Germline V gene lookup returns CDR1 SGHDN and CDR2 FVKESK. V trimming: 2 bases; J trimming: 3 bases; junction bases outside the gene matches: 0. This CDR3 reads CASSQREGYNEQFF. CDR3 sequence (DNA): TGTGCCAGCAGCCAACGGGAGGGCTACAATGAGCAGTTCTTC.